The clone carrying this TCR beta chain was counted many times. The sample belongs to a study of regulatory T cells in long-lasting Graves disease. Assembly of TCR beta libraries relied on iRepertoire HTBI primers together with Arm-PCR of CDR3 regions. One entry per CDR3 protein results from TCRdb running MiXCR on the multiplex PCR reads. This sample yields 400,000 to 600,000 distinct CDR3 sequences, of which 20% to 25% are seen a single time; roughly 7% belongs to the top ten. As to time point: persistent/refractory GD, antithyroid drugs over 5 years with positive TRAb. PBMC-extracted RNA yielded the TCR library. The material was peripheral blood mononuclear cells (PBMCs), obtained when the disease was refractory, from a patient treated with antithyroid drugs. This TCR was sampled from a female donor with Graves disease.

The CDR3 DNA is TGTGCCAGCAGCTCCACCGGGTCCGCTCGCTACGAGCAGTACTTC. This gives the protein CASSSTGSARYEQYF. J is TRBJ2-7 and V is TRBV6-1; unclear D gene. The V end was cut by 6 bases, the J end by 3 bases, with 18 bases between. The CDR3 covers 15 residues. Per the germline V gene, CDR1 is MNHNS and CDR2 is SASEGT.